This entry describes one T cell receptor (beta chain). Antigen specificity is unknown. Trimming took off 6 bases at V and 6 bases at J, with 7 bases between the two ends. This CDR3 region has 11 residues. 5'RACE with 10-nucleotide random UMIs produced the cDNA. TCRdb re-analysed the 5' RACE reads in MiXCR, keeping a single row per CDR3 protein. The sample holds about 39,000 distinct CDR3 sequences; approximately 7% are singletons and the top ten take approximately 5.7%. The sorted libraries were prepared using about 1 million CD4+ or CD8+ T cells that had themselves been sorted. This sample stems from a study of neurological immune-mediated disorders. Findings of the study overall: The study found no CDR3 amino acid sequences shared by expanded clones across subjects, suggesting private repertoires in all groups. TCR clonal expansion peaked in HTLV-1-associated myelopathy patients and was lowest in multiple sclerosis patients.

The receptor comes from a man aged 50-59 years in good health. The V call is TRBV12-3 or TRBV12-4, the J call TRBJ2-3; D not resolved. Sequenced: CD4+ T cells from blood. The CDR3 bases are TGTGCCAGCAGCATATCGGATACGCAGTATTTT. Encoded protein: CASSISDTQYF.